One and the same sample provided the 23 T cell receptor beta chains below, sequenced in a study of T-cell reconstitution after alpha-beta-depleted transplantation in children. The authors prepared the TCRbeta library with unique molecular identifiers. Via MiXCR, TCRdb re-called the PCR reads, giving one row per CDR3 protein. The profile shows roughly 670,000 distinct CDR3 sequences, around 13% of them singletons. The material sequenced was PBMCs, taken before TCRalphabeta/CD19-depleted stem cell transplant. These receptors originate from a girl aged 2 to 10 with congenital amegakaryocytic thrombocytopenia, due to receive a stem cell transplant.

This clonotype showed up just a few times. The J gene is TRBJ1-1, the V gene TRBV12-5; D remains ambiguous. The CDR3 length is 13 residues. Per the germline V gene, CDR1 is LGHNT and CDR2 is FRNRAP. V lost 4 bases and J lost 0, with 6 bases in between. Here the CDR3 DNA reads TGTGCTAGTGGTTCGAGGATGAACACTGAAGCTTTCTTT. Amino acids: CASGSRMNTEAFF.

This clonotype occurred a few times. This chain connects TRBV6-2 or TRBV6-3 to TRBJ2-7, with 8 bases aligning to TRBD2. Germline lookup yields CDR1 MNHEY and CDR2 SVGEGT. This CDR3 region has 13 residues. Germline trimming cut 5 bases from V and 4 bases from J; bases unmatched to any gene: 4. The CDR3 protein is CASSERETYEQYF. CDR3 DNA: TGTGCCAGCAGTGAGCGGGAGACGTACGAGCAGTACTTC.

The chain carries TRBV24-1 and TRBJ2-1; D might be TRBD2 (6 bases). The V gene lost 4 bases and the J gene lost 6 bases, with 9 bases spanning the gap. This CDR3 spans 13 amino acids. Germline-derived CDR1 and CDR2 are KGHDR and SFDVKD. The CDR3 sequence: CATSDLGGNEQFF. The CDR3 DNA sequence: TGTGCCACCAGTGACCTGGGGGGCAATGAGCAGTTCTTC.

This clonotype was counted many times. This chain links TRBV28 with TRBJ2-4; D possibly matches TRBD1 or TRBD2 (5 bases each). V was shortened by 5 bases and J by 4 bases, with 15 bases between the two germline ends. Germline V CDR1 and CDR2: MDHEN, SYDVKM. CDR3 size: 15 residues. The CDR3: CASSSPGAIKNIQYF. Here the CDR3 DNA reads TGTGCCAGCAGTAGCCCCGGGGCCATAAAAAACATTCAGTACTTC.

At least ten counts were recorded for this clonotype. The chain combines TRBV20-1 with TRBJ2-1; 9 nucleotides match TRBD2. This CDR3 is 11 amino acids long. Germline loops: CDR1 DFQATT, CDR2 SNEGSKA (reference sequence). V lost 3 bases to trimming and J lost 16 bases; unmatched junction nucleotides: 7. The CDR3 sequence is CSARALAGLFF. The CDR3, as DNA: TGCAGTGCTAGGGCGCTAGCGGGACTTTTCTTC.

The rearrangement joins TRBV5-1 to TRBJ2-1, with TRBD1 matching 8 bases. The CDR3 consists of 16 residues. CDR1 is SGHRS, CDR2 YFSETQ, per germline. Trimming removed 1 base from V and 6 bases from J; junction bases left unmatched: 9. The CDR3 sequence is CASSLNWDRTLNEQFF. The CDR3 nucleotides are TGCGCCAGCAGCTTGAATTGGGACAGGACCCTCAATGAGCAGTTCTTC.

Regarding this clonotype: A read error is possible here, since a much larger clone lies one base away. The chain joins TRBV7-2 to TRBJ2-3; either TRBD1 or TRBD2 may supply D (5 bases each). Germline V gene lookup returns CDR1 SGHTA and CDR2 FQGNSA. The CDR3 is 13 residues long. The CDR3 loop is CASSWGIADTLYF. DNA for the CDR3: TGTGCCAGCAGCTGGGGGATTGCGGATACGCTGTATTTT. Complete variable domain (other parts from reference TRBV7-2 and TRBJ2-3): GAGVSQSPSNKVTEKGKDVELRCDPISGHTALYWYRQSLGQGLEFLIYFQGNSAPDKSGLPSDRFSAERTGGSVSTLTIQRTQQEDSAVYLCASSWGIADTLYFGPGTRLTVL.

The V and J genes are TRBV5-1 and TRBJ2-7, with D maybe TRBD2 (6 bases). Germline assignment: CDR1 SGHRS and CDR2 YFSETQ. The CDR3 sequence is 14 residues long. V was clipped by 4 bases and J by 6 bases, with 17 bases between them. CDR3 in amino acids: CASSLARGTVEQYF. The CDR3 DNA sequence: TGCGCCAGCAGCCTGGCTCGGGGGACCGTCGAGCAGTACTTC.

This clonotype was found a few times. The genes are TRBV14 and TRBJ2-3, with D perhaps TRBD1 (5 bases). Deletions cut 3 bases from V and 8 bases from J, with 9 bases between. The germline V gene encodes CDR1 SGHDN and CDR2 FVKESK. This CDR3 contains 12 residues. The CDR3 region is CASSQGRATQYF. The DNA of the CDR3 is TGTGCCAGCAGCCAGGGGCGAGCTACGCAGTATTTT.

This clonotype has only a few counts. The chain is built from TRBV4-2 and TRBJ2-7, with no clear D. Germline values: CDR1 LGHNA, CDR2 YNFKEQ. This CDR3 region has 17 residues. V lost 0 bases, J lost 5 bases, and 20 bases lay in between. CDR3 in amino acids: CASSQDWRLGSTDEQYF. CDR3 in DNA: TGTGCCAGCAGCCAAGATTGGCGTCTAGGCTCCACCGACGAGCAGTACTTC.

This clonotype has more than one count but fewer than ten. V is TRBV7-8 and J is TRBJ2-1, with D possibly matching TRBD1 (6 bases). V was trimmed by 5 bases and J by 5 bases, leaving 31 bases between them. Germline V gives CDR1 SGHVS, CDR2 FQNEAQ. The CDR3 runs to 20 residues. CDR3 nucleotide sequence: TGTGCCAGCAGCGACCGAGGGCAGGGGCCGTATTTCGGCAATGACAATGAGCAGTTCTTC. The encoded protein is CASSDRGQGPYFGNDNEQFF.

The chain joins TRBV11-2 to TRBJ2-3; 12 nucleotides line up with TRBD2. The V and J ends lost 5 bases and 3 bases, in that order; junction bases with no gene match: 12. The CDR3 has 18 amino acids. Germline lookup yields CDR1 SGHAT and CDR2 FQNNGV. The CDR3 protein is CASSTSTSGGRPTDTQYF. In DNA, the CDR3 is TGTGCCAGCAGCACCTCGACTAGCGGGGGAAGACCGACAGATACGCAGTATTTT.

This clonotype has at least ten counts. This chain connects TRBV29-1 to TRBJ2-5; tentative D call: TRBD2 (5 bases). The CDR3 is 12 residues long. V dropped 1 base and J dropped 7 bases, with 10 bases sitting between them. Germline-derived CDR1 and CDR2 are SQVTM and ANQGSEA. CDR3 residues: CSVEVGRATQYF. For the CDR3, the DNA is TGCAGCGTTGAAGTTGGGCGGGCGACCCAGTACTTC.

There are many counts of this clonotype. V usage is TRBV29-1 and J usage is TRBJ2-3, with 7 positions matching TRBD2. The CDR3 totals 16 residues. Germline V CDR1 and CDR2: SQVTM, ANQGSEA. The junction had 12 bases not matched to a gene; V was cut back by 4 bases and J by 2 bases. CDR3 residues: CSVVGRESYSTDTQYF. The DNA for the CDR3 is TGCAGCGTTGTGGGGCGGGAGTCCTACTCCACAGATACGCAGTATTTT.

This clonotype was counted between two and nine times. The rearrangement links TRBV20-1 to TRBJ2-7; TRBD2 matches at 13 bases. V shed 6 bases and J 0 bases; nucleotides not matched to a gene: 5. The CDR3 is 15 amino acids. CDR1 is DFQATT, CDR2 SNEGSKA, per germline (reference sequence). The CDR3: CSARGTSGNSYEQYF. The CDR3 coding sequence is TGCAGTGCGCGCGGGACTAGCGGGAACTCCTACGAGCAGTACTTC.

This clonotype was recorded once. A much larger clone is a single base away; this may be a read error. The rearrangement links TRBV7-7 to TRBJ1-2; the D is unclear. CDR3 length: 15 amino acids. Germline V lookup: CDR1 SSHAT, CDR2 FNYEAQ (reference sequence). Here the CDR3 reads CDSSLGRSTDYGYTF. DNA for the CDR3: TGTGACAGCAGCTTGGGCAGGTCTACCGACTATGGCTACACCTTC.

This chain uses TRBV5-1 with TRBJ2-1; the match to TRBD2 covers 8 bases. CDR1 and CDR2 from the germline V gene are SGHRS and YFSETQ. The CDR3 extends over 17 amino acids. With 0 bases clipped from V and 5 bases from J, the junction kept 10 bases outside the gene matches. For the CDR3, the DNA is TGCGCCAGCAGCTTGGCGGTACGGCTAGCGGGCGACAATGAGCAGTTCTTC. This encodes CASSLAVRLAGDNEQFF.

J is TRBJ2-1 and V is TRBV29-1; 7 bases line up with TRBD2. V shed 1 base and J 4 bases; nucleotides not matched to a gene: 13. The germline V gene encodes CDR1 SQVTM and CDR2 ANQGSEA. The CDR3 has 17 amino acids. The CDR3: CSVEVPVAGDLYNEQFF. The CDR3, as DNA: TGCAGCGTTGAAGTCCCTGTGGCGGGGGACCTTTACAATGAGCAGTTCTTC.

This clonotype was seen many times. V and J are TRBV7-9 and TRBJ2-7; D possibly corresponds to TRBD2 (5 bases). V was shortened by 1 base and J by 3 bases, with 13 bases between the two germline ends. This CDR3 is built from 15 residues. The germline V gene encodes CDR1 SEHNR and CDR2 FQNEAQ (reference sequence). CDR3 protein: CASSLGNRGNYEQYF. The CDR3 DNA reads as TGTGCCAGCAGCTTAGGAAACCGGGGAAACTACGAGCAGTACTTC.

On this clonotype itself: This may come from a read error, since a much larger clone is one base off. The genes are TRBV20-1 and TRBJ1-4; D unresolved. The germline V gene has CDR1 DFQATT and CDR2 SNEGSKA (reference sequence). V lost 1 base, J lost 7 bases, and 4 bases lay in between. CDR3 length: 11 amino acids. For the CDR3, the DNA is TGCAGTGCTAGAGGGGTTGAAAAACTGTTTTTT. Protein: CSARGVEKLFF.

The chain is built from TRBV5-1 and TRBJ1-1; D not resolved. CDR3 length equals 16 residues. CDR1 is SGHRS, CDR2 YFSETQ, per germline. Trimming pared 3 bases from V and 0 bases from J, leaving 15 bases between. The CDR3 DNA is TGCGCCAGCAGCTGGCGGGAGATTGCGATGAACACTGAAGCTTTCTTT. Translating gives CASSWREIAMNTEAFF. Looking up the rest from reference TRBV5-1 and TRBJ1-1 gives the full variable domain: KAGVTQTPRYLIKTRGQQVTLSCSPISGHRSVSWYQQTPGQGLQFLFEYFSETQRNKGNFPGRFSGRQFSNSRSEMNVSTLELGDSALYLCASSWREIAMNTEAFFGQGTRLTVV.

The sample holds many counts of this clonotype. V and J are TRBV5-1 and TRBJ2-1, with TRBD2 matching 7 bases. Per the germline V gene, CDR1 is SGHRS and CDR2 is YFSETQ. This CDR3 has 17 amino acids. Unmatched junction bases numbered 9, after V lost 3 bases and J lost 0 bases. The CDR3 region is CASSWGELASSYNEQFF. In DNA form, the CDR3 reads TGCGCCAGCAGCTGGGGAGAACTAGCGAGCTCCTACAATGAGCAGTTCTTC.

The table lists this clonotype with many counts. The rearrangement uses TRBV5-1 and TRBJ1-6; D remains ambiguous. The length of the CDR3 is 15 residues. The V gene lost 5 bases and the J gene lost 5 bases, with 14 bases spanning the gap. The germline gives CDR1 SGHRS, CDR2 YFSETQ. In nucleotides, the CDR3 is TGCGCCAGCAGACCAACGGACTGGGATAATTCACCCCTCCACTTT. This sequence encodes CASRPTDWDNSPLHF.